The clone carrying this T cell receptor beta chain was counted at least ten times. This entry belongs to a study of T-cell reconstitution after alpha-beta-depleted transplantation in children. The TCRbeta library incorporated unique molecular identifiers. TCRdb reprocessed the PCR reads with MiXCR, giving one entry per CDR3 protein. Of approximately 390,000 distinct CDR3 sequences in the sample, approximately 11% were seen once. The sequences come from PBMCs from the stem cell graft donor, collected from the stem cell graft. The sequence derives from a human donor who donated a stem cell graft to a child with acute myeloid leukemia.

The CDR3 DNA is TGCAGTGCTAGAATAGCGGGGTCCTACGAGCAGTACTTC. Translation: CSARIAGSYEQYF. This sequence joins TRBV20-1 and TRBJ2-7; TRBD2 aligns across 8 bases. The CDR3 sequence is 13 residues long. V shed 2 bases, J shed 1 base, and the junction held 1 base outside the gene matches. The germline V gene has CDR1 DFQATT and CDR2 SNEGSKA (reference sequence).